This T cell receptor (beta chain) was profiled in a study of blood T cells in healthy people across ages. Combining a sample-barcoded 5' primer with a J-beta primer mix, a second PCR ran for 7 to 11 cycles. Each cDNA molecule was tagged by a template-switch adaptor that had 12 random nucleotides. TCRdb itself ran the 5' RACE reads through MiXCR, one entry per CDR3 protein. The sample contains under 2,000,000 distinct CDR3 sequences, around 50% of which appear only once. The V and J ends lost 1 base and 5 bases, in that order; junction bases with no gene match: 4. Germline CDR1 is SGHNT and CDR2 is YYREEE (reference sequence). The CDR3 is 14 residues long.

The specimen sequenced was blood. The receptor was derived from a woman between 40 and 55 years old in good health. V gene TRBV5-4 combines with J gene TRBJ2-5; TRBD2 agrees at 8 bases. CDR3 loop: CASSLPAGEETQYF. For the CDR3, the DNA is TGTGCCAGCAGCTTGCCAGCGGGGGAGGAGACCCAGTACTTC.